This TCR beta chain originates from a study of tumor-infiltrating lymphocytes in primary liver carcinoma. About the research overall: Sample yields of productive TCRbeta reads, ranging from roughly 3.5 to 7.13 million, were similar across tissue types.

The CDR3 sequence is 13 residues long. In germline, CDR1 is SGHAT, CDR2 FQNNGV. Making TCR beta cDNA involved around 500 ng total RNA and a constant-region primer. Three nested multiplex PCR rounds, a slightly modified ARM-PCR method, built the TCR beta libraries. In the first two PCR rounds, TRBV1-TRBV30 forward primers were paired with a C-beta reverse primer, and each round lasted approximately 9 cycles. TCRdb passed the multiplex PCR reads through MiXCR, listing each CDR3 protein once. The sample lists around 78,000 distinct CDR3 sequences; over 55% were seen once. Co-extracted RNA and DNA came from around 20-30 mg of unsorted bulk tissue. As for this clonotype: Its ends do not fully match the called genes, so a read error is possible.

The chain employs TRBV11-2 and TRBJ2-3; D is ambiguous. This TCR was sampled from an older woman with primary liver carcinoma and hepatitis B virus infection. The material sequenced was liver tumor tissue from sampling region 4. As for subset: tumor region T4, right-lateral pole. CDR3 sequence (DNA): TGTACCAGTAGCTTCCACGGGACAGATACGCAGTATTTT. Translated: CTSSFHGTDTQYF. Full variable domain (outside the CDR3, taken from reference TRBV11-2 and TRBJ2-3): EAGVAQSPRYKIIEKRQSVAFWCNPISGHATLYWYQQILGQGPKLLIQFQNNGVVDDSQLPKDRFSAERLKGVDSTLKIQPAKLEDSAVYLCTSSFHGTDTQYFGPGTRLTVL.